This T cell receptor beta chain was found in a study of blood T cell repertoires in COVID-19. For the study at large: Sites in the United States, Italy and Spain provided acute and convalescent COVID-19 samples.

This CDR3 comprises 13 residues. Trimming removed 5 bases at V and 7 bases at J, with 12 bases between. Germline assignment: CDR1 MGHDK and CDR2 SYGVNS. In terms of age and location, participants ranged from about 18 to 100 years and lived in about two dozen US areas. Recovered Cohort 3 donors showed two negative PCRs, clearance, or symptom resolution. Assay: immunoSEQ multiplex PCR; the TCRdb copy retains only in-frame clones and omits some. The profile shows a few hundred thousand clones, around four fifths of them singletons. The sequencing sample was made of PBMCs or T cells enriched from blood (not recorded which). J is TRBJ1-5 and V is TRBV25-1; D may be TRBD1 (6 bases). The clonotype originates from a man in his forties or fifties who had recovered from COVID-19. The CDR3 DNA reads TGTGCCAGCAGTAACAGGGTGTCCCAGCCCCAGCATTTT. Translated: CASSNRVSQPQHF.